Below are 6 T cell receptor beta chains sequenced from a single sample in a study of shared clonotypes between healthy human individuals. In the naive CD8 group, cells lacked CD45RO and were positively selected for CCR7, so terminally differentiated effector memory CD45RA+ cells were left out. Method: immunoSEQ multiplex PCR; TCRdb's copy keeps in-frame clones and lacks some. Of some 2,100,000 clones detected, roughly 91% appear once; the ten largest clones hold more than 1.5%. The sequenced sample consisted of naive CD8+ T cells from PBMCs. The source of these receptors is a man aged 18 to 30 in good health. Some clones in this sample may be carry-over from other donors' samples.

CDR3 region: CASSPLAGESYNEQFF. Here the CDR3 DNA reads TGTGCCAGCAGCCCTCTAGCGGGAGAATCCTACAATGAGCAGTTCTTC. This rearrangement joins TRBV27 to TRBJ2-1, with 10 nucleotides matching TRBD2. The CDR3 is 16 amino acids. V lost 6 bases, J lost 1 base, and 6 bases stayed unmatched. Germline values: CDR1 MNHEY, CDR2 SMNVEV (reference sequence).

The gene calls are TRBV10-3 and TRBJ2-7; weak D call: TRBD1 (5 bases). The CDR3 consists of 13 residues. The germline CDR1 and CDR2 sequences are ENHRY and SYGVKD. The V and J ends lost 7 bases and 1 base respectively, with 11 bases between them. The CDR3 protein is CAITGDSSYEQYF. The CDR3, as DNA: TGTGCCATCACAGGAGACAGTTCCTACGAGCAGTACTTC.

This clone was seen a single time. V is TRBV4-1 and J is TRBJ2-5, with 8 bases that match TRBD1. The V segment lost 5 bases and the J segment 5 bases; nucleotides outside the gene matches: 10. The CDR3 runs 15 residues. Germline CDR1 reads MGHRA; CDR2 reads YSYEKL. The CDR3 region has the DNA TGCGCCAGCAGCTCCTACGACAGGGGCCCTGAGACCCAGTACTTC. It yields the protein CASSSYDRGPETQYF.

The gene calls are TRBV5-4 and TRBJ2-7, with 7 nucleotides matching TRBD1. Germline values: CDR1 SGHNT, CDR2 YYREEE (reference sequence). Germline trimming cut 4 bases from V and 2 bases from J; bases unmatched to any gene: 3. The CDR3 runs to 13 residues. This CDR3 reads CASSPDRTYEQYF. CDR3 bases: TGTGCCAGCAGCCCGGACAGGACCTACGAGCAGTACTTC.

This chain links TRBV6-6 with TRBJ1-4, with a possible D match to TRBD1 (6 bases). Germline V gene lookup returns CDR1 MNHNY and CDR2 SVGAGI (reference sequence). Trimming took 2 bases from V and 4 from J, leaving 8 bases between them. The length of the CDR3 is 14 residues. CDR3 amino acids: CASSYGGLNEKLFF. CDR3 in DNA: TGTGCCAGCAGTTACGGGGGGCTTAATGAAAAACTGTTTTTT.

The chain recombines TRBV11-3 with TRBJ1-1; no reliable D call. V was pared by 3 bases and J by 7 bases, with 12 bases between. The germline V gene encodes CDR1 SGHNT and CDR2 YENEEA. The CDR3 covers 13 residues. CDR3 region: CASSFKGGDEAFF. CDR3 DNA sequence: TGTGCCAGCAGCTTCAAGGGAGGAGATGAAGCTTTCTTT.